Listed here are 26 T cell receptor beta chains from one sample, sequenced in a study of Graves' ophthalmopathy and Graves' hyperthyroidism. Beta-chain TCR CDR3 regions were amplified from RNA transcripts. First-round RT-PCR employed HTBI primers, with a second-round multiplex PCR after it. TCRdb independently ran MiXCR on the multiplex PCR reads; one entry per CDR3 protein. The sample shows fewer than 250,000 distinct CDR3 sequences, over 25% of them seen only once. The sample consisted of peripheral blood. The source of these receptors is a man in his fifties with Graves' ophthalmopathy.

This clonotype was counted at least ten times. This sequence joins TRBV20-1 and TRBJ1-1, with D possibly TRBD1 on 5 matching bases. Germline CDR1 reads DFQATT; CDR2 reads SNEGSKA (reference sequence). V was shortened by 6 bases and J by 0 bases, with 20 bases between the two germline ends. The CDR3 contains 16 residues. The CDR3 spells CSAKSGAGGMNTEAFF. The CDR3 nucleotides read TGCAGTGCCAAGAGTGGGGCCGGTGGGATGAACACTGAAGCTTTCTTT.

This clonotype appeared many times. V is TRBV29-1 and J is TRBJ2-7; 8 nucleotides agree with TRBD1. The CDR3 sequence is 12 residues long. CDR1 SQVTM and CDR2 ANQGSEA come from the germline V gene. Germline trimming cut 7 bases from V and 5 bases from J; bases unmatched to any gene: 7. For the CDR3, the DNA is TGCAGCGCCCGGGACAGGCCCAACGAGCAGTACTTC. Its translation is CSARDRPNEQYF.

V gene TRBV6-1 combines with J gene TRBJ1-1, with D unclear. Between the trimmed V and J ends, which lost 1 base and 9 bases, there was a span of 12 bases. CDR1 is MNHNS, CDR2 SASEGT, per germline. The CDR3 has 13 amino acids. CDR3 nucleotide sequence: TGTGCCAGCAGTGAAGGTTGGCAGAGTAAAGCTTTCTTT. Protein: CASSEGWQSKAFF.

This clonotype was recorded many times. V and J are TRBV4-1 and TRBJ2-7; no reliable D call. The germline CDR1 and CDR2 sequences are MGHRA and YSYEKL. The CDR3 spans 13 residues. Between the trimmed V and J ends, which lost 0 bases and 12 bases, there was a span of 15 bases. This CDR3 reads CASSQDEGVSAYF. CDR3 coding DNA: TGCGCCAGCAGCCAAGATGAAGGCGTTTCGGCGTACTTC.

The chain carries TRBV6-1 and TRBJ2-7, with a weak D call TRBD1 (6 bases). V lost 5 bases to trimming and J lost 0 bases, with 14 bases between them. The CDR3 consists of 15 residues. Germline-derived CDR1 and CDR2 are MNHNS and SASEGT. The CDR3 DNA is TGTGCCAGCAGTCCGCCCGGGACAAGCTCCTACGAGCAGTACTTC. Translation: CASSPPGTSSYEQYF.

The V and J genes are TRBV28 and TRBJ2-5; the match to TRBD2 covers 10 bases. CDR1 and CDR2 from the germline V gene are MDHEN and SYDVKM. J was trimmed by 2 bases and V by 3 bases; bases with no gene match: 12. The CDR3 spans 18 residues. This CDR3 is CASSFGASGSQGQETQYF. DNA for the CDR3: TGTGCCAGCAGTTTTGGGGCTAGCGGGAGTCAGGGGCAAGAGACCCAGTACTTC.

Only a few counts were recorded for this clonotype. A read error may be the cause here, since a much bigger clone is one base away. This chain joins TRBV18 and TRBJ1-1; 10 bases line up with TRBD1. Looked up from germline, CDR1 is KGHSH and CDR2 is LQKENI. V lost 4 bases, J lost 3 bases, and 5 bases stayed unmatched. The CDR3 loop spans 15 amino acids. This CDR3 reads CASSLGQGGDTEAFF. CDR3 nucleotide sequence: TGTGCCAGCTCACTAGGACAGGGGGGGGACACTGAAGCTTTCTTT.

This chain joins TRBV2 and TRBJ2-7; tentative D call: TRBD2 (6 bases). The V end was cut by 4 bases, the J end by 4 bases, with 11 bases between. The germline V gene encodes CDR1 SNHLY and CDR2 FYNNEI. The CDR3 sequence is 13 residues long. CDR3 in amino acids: CASSVGTWYEQYF. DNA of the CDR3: TGTGCCAGCAGTGTAGGGACTTGGTACGAGCAGTACTTC.

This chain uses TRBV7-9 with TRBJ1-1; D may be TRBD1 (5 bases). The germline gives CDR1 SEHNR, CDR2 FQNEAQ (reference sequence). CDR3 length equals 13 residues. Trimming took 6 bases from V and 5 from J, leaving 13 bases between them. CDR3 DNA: TGTGCCAGCAGTCAAAAGGAGGGGACTGAAGCTTTCTTT. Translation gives CASSQKEGTEAFF.

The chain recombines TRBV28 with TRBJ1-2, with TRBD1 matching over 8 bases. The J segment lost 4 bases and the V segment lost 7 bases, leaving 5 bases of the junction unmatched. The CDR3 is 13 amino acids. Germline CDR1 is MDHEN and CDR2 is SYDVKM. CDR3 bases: TGTGCCAGCACCTGGGACAGGTTCTATGGCTACACCTTC. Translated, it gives CASTWDRFYGYTF.

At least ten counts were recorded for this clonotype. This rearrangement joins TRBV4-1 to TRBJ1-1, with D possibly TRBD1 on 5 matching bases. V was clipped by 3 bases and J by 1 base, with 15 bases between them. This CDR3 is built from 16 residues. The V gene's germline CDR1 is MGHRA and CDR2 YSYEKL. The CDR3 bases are TGCGCCAGCAGCCAGGGTCGGCTGGGGGGGAACACTGAAGCTTTCTTT. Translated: CASSQGRLGGNTEAFF.

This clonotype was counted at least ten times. CDR3 DNA: TGTGCCAGCAGTCGGGTGGGACAGGGGGAGAATCAGCCCCAGCATTTT. Protein sequence: CASSRVGQGENQPQHF. The chain joins TRBV27 to TRBJ1-5, with 11 bases lining up with TRBD1. Losses at the gene ends were 5 bases for V and 4 bases for J; bases not matched to a gene: 7. This CDR3 is 16 amino acids long. Germline CDR1 is MNHEY and CDR2 is SMNVEV (reference sequence).

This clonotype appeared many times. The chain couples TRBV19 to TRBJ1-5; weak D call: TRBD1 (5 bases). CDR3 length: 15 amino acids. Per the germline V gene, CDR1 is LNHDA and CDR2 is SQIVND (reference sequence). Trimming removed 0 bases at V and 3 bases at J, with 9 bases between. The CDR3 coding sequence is TGTGCCAGTAGTATAGAGGGGACGGCCAATCAGCCCCAGCATTTT. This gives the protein CASSIEGTANQPQHF.

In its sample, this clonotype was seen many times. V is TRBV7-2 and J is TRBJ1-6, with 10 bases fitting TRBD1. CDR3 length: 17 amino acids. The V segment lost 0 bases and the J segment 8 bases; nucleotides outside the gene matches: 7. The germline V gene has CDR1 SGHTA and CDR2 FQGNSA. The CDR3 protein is CASSLASYGTGDSPLHF. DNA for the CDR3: TGTGCCAGCAGCTTAGCCTCATACGGGACAGGGGATTCACCCCTCCACTTT.

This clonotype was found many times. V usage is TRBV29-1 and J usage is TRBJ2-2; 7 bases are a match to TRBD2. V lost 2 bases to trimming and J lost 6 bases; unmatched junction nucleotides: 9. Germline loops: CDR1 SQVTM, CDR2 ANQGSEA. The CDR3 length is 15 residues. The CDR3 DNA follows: TGCAGCGTTGAATACACTAGCGAAGGAGCCGGGGAGCTGTTTTTT. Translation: CSVEYTSEGAGELFF.

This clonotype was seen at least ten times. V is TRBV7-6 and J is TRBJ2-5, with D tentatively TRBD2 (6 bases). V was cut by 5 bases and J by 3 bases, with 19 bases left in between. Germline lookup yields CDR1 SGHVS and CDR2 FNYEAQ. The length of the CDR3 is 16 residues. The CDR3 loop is CASSPEVGGWKETQYF. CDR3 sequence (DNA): TGTGCCAGCAGCCCAGAAGTGGGAGGTTGGAAAGAGACCCAGTACTTC.

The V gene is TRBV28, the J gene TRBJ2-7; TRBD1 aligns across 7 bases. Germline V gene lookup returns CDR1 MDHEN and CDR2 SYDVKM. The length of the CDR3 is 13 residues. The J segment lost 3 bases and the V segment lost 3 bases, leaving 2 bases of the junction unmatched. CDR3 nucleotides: TGTGCCAGCAGTTTCGCAGGGGGCTACGAGCAGTACTTC. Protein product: CASSFAGGYEQYF.

Written as DNA, the CDR3 is TGTGCCAGCAGTTACTCGTGGCGGGAGACCCAGTACTTC. This gives the protein CASSYSWRETQYF. This chain connects TRBV6-2 or TRBV6-3 to TRBJ2-5; D gene uncertain. This CDR3 contains 13 residues. Germline values: CDR1 MNHEY, CDR2 SVGEGT. V was cut by 0 bases and J by 5 bases, with 7 bases left in between.

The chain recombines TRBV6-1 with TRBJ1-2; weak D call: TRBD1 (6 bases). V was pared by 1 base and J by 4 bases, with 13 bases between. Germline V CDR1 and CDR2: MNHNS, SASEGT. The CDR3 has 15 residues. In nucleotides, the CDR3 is TGTGCCAGCAGTGAAGACAGGGCGAGGACCTATGGCTACACCTTC. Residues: CASSEDRARTYGYTF.

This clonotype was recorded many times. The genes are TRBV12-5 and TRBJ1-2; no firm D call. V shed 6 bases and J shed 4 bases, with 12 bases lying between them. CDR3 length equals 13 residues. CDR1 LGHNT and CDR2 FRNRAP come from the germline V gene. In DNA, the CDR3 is TGTGCTAGTGGAGGCCACCGACGCTATGGCTACACCTTC. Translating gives CASGGHRRYGYTF.

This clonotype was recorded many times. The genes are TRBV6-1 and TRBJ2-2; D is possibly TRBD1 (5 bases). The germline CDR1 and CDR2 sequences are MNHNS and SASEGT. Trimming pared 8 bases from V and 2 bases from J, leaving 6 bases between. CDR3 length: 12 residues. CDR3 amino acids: CASQGNTGELFF. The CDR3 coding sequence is TGTGCCAGCCAGGGTAACACCGGGGAGCTGTTTTTT.

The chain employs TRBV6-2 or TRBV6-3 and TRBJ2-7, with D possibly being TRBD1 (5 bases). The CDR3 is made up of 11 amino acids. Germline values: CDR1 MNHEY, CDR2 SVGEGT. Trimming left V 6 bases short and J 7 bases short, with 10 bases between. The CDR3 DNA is TGTGCCAGCAGGGACATTAGAGAGCAGTACTTC. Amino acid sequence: CASRDIREQYF.

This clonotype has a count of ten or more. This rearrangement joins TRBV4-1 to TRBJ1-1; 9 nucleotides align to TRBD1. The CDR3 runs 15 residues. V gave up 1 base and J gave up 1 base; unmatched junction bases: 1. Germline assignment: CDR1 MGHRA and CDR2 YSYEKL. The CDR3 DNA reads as TGCGCCAGCAGCCAAGCGGACAGGGGGAACACTGAAGCTTTCTTT. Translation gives CASSQADRGNTEAFF.

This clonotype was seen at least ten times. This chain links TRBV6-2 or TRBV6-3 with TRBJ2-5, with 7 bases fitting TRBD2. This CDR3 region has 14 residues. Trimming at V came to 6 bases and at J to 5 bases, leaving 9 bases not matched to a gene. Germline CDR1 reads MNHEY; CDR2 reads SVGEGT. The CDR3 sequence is CASRAGRGGETQYF. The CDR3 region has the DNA TGTGCCAGCAGAGCCGGGCGCGGGGGTGAGACCCAGTACTTC.

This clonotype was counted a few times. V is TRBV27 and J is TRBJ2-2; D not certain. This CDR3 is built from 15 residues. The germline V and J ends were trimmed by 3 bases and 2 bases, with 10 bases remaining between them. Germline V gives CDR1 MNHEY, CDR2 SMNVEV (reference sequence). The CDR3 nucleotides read TGTGCCAGCAGTTTGCACGGACCAAACACCGGGGAGCTGTTTTTT. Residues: CASSLHGPNTGELFF.

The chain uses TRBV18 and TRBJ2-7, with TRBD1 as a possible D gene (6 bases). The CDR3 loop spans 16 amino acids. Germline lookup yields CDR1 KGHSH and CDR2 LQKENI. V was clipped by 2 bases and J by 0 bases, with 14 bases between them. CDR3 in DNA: TGTGCCAGCTCACCATTTCCTGGACAGTTCTCCTACGAGCAGTACTTC. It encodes CASSPFPGQFSYEQYF.